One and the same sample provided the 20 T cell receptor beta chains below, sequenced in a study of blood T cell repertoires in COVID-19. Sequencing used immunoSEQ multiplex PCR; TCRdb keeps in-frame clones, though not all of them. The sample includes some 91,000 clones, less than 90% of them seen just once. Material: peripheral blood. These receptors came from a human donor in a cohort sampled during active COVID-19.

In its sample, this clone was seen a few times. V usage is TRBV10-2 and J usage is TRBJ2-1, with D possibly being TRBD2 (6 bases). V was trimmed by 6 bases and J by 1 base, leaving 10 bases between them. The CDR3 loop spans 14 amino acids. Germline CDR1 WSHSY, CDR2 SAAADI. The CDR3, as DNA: TGCGCCAGCAGGAGCGGAGGGTCCTACAATGAGCAGTTCTTC. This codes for CASRSGGSYNEQFF.

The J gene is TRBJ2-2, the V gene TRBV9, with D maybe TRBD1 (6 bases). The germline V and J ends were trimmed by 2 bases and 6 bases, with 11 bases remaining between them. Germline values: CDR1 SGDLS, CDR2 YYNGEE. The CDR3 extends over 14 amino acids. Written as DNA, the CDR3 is TGTGCCAGCAGCGTCACTGACAGGCCCGGGGAGCTGTTTTTT. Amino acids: CASSVTDRPGELFF. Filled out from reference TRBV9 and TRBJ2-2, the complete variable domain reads DSGVTQTPKHLITATGQRVTLRCSPRSGDLSVYWYQQSLDQGLQFLIQYYNGEERAKGNILERFSAQQFPDLHSELNLSSLELGDSALYFCASSVTDRPGELFFGEGSRLTVL.

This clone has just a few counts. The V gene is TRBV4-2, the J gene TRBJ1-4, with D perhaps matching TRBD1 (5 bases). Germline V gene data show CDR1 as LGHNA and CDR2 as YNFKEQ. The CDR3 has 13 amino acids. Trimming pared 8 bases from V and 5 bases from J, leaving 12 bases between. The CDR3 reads CASRRGGNEKLFF. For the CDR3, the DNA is TGTGCCAGCCGCCGGGGGGGGAATGAAAAACTGTTTTTT.

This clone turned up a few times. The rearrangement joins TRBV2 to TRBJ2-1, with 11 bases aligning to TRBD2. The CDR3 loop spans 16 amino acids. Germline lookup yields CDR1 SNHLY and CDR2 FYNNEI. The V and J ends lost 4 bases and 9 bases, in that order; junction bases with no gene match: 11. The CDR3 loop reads CASSVSGLAGDVEQFF. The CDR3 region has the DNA TGTGCCAGCAGTGTTAGCGGACTAGCGGGCGATGTTGAGCAGTTCTTC.

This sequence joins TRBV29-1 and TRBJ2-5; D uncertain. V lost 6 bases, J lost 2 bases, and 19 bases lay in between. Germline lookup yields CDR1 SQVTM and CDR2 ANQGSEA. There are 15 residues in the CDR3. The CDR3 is CSVLGQFGPQETQYF. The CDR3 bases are TGCAGCGTCTTAGGTCAGTTTGGGCCACAAGAGACCCAGTACTTC.

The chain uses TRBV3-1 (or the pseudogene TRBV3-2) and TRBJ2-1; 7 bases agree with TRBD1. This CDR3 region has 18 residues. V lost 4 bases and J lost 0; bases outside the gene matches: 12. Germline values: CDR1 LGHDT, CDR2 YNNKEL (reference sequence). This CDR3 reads CASSPRPGTESSYNEQFF. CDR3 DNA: TGTGCCAGCAGCCCTCGCCCCGGGACAGAGAGCTCCTACAATGAGCAGTTCTTC.

CDR3 nucleotide sequence: TGTGCCAGTAGTCCTACTAGCGGGGGTTACGAGCAGTACTTC. The encoded protein is CASSPTSGGYEQYF. This chain joins TRBV19 and TRBJ2-7; 11 nucleotides align to TRBD2. V trimming: 5 bases; J trimming: 4 bases; junction bases outside the gene matches: 4. Per the germline V gene, CDR1 is LNHDA and CDR2 is SQIVND (reference sequence). The CDR3 totals 14 residues.

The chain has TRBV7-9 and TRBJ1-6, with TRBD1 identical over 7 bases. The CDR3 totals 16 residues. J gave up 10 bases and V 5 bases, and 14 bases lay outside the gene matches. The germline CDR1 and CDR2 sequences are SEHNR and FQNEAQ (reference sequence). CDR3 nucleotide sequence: TGTGCCAGCAGCCCCGGGACAGCTAGAACTAGATCACCCCTCCACTTT. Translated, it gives CASSPGTARTRSPLHF.

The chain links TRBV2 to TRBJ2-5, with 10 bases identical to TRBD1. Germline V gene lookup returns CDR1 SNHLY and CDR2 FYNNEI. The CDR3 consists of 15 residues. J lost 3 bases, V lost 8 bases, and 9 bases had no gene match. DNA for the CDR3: TGTGCCAGCGATTACTCCGGGACAGGGGAAGAGACCCAGTACTTC. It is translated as CASDYSGTGEETQYF. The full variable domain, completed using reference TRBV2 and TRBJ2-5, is EPEVTQTPSHQVTQMGQEVILRCVPISNHLYFYWYRQILGQKVEFLVSFYNNEISEKSEIFDDQFSVERPDGSNFTLKIRSTKLEDSAMYFCASDYSGTGEETQYFGPGTRLLVL.

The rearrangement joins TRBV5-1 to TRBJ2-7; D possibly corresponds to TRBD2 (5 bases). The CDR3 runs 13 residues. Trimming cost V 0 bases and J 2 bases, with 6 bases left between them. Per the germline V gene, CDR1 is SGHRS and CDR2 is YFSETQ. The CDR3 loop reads CASSLVEAYEQYF. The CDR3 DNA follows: TGCGCCAGCAGCTTGGTGGAGGCCTACGAGCAGTACTTC.

CDR3: CASSEWGTANNSPLHF. The CDR3 bases are TGTGCCAGCAGTGAGTGGGGGACAGCTAATAATTCACCCCTCCACTTT. The J gene is TRBJ1-6, the V gene TRBV25-1; TRBD1 aligns across 7 bases. The CDR3 loop spans 16 amino acids. V trimming: 3 bases; J trimming: 5 bases; junction bases outside the gene matches: 7. Germline lookup yields CDR1 MGHDK and CDR2 SYGVNS.

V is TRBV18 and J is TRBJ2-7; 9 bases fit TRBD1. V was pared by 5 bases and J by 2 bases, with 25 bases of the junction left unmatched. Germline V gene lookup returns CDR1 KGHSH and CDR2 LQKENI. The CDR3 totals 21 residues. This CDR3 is CASSSTYGTGTGTPNTYEQYF. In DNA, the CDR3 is TGTGCCAGCTCAAGCACATACGGGACAGGGACAGGGACTCCTAATACCTACGAGCAGTACTTC.

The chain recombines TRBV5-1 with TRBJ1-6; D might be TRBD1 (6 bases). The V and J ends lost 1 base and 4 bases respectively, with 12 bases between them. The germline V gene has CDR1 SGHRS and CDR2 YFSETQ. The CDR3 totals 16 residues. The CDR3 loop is CASSLSGQKYNSPLHF. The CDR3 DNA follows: TGCGCCAGCAGCTTGAGCGGACAGAAATATAATTCACCCCTCCACTTT. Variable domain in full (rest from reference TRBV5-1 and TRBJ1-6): KAGVTQTPRYLIKTRGQQVTLSCSPISGHRSVSWYQQTPGQGLQFLFEYFSETQRNKGNFPGRFSGRQFSNSRSEMNVSTLELGDSALYLCASSLSGQKYNSPLHFGNGTRLTVT.

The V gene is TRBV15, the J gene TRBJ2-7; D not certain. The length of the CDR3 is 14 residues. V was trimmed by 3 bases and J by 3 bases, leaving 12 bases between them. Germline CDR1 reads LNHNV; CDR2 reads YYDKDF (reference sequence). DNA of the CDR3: TGTGCCACCAGCAGCGGAATCCGCGGCTACGAGCAGTACTTC. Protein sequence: CATSSGIRGYEQYF.

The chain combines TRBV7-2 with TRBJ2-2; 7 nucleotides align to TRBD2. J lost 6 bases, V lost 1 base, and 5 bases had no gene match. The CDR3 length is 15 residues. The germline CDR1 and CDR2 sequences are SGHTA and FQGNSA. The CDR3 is CASSLEVGGAGELFF. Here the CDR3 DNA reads TGTGCCAGCAGCTTAGAAGTTGGGGGGGCCGGGGAGCTGTTTTTT.

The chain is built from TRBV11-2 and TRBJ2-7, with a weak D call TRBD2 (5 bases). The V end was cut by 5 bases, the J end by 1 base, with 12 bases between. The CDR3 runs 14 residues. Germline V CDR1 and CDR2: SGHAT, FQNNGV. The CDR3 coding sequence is TGTGCCAGCAGCCTGACACCGGGGTCCTACGAGCAGTACTTC. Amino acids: CASSLTPGSYEQYF. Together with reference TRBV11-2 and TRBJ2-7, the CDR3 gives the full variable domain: EAGVAQSPRYKIIEKRQSVAFWCNPISGHATLYWYQQILGQGPKLLIQFQNNGVVDDSQLPKDRFSAERLKGVDSTLKIQPAKLEDSAVYLCASSLTPGSYEQYFGPGTRLTVT.

The CDR3 reads CASSETGVPTEAFF. The DNA of the CDR3 is TGTGCCAGCAGCGAAACAGGGGTCCCCACTGAAGCTTTCTTT. The chain is built from TRBV9 and TRBJ1-1; 7 nucleotides line up with TRBD1. The CDR3 spans 14 residues. The ends lost 3 bases at V and 4 bases at J; junction bases unmatched: 6. Germline V CDR1 and CDR2: SGDLS, YYNGEE.

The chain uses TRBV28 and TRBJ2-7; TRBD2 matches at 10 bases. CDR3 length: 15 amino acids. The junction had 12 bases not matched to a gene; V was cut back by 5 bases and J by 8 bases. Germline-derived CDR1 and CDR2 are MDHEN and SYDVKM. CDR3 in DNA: TGTGCCAGCAGTACCCCGGGGACTAGCGCAAACAAGCAGTACTTC. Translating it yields CASSTPGTSANKQYF.

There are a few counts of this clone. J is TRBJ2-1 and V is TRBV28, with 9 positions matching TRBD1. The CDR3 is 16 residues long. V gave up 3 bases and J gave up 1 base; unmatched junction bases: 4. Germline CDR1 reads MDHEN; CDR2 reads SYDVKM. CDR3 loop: CASSLAGQGSYNEQFF. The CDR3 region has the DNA TGTGCCAGCAGTTTGGCGGGACAGGGTTCCTACAATGAGCAGTTCTTC.

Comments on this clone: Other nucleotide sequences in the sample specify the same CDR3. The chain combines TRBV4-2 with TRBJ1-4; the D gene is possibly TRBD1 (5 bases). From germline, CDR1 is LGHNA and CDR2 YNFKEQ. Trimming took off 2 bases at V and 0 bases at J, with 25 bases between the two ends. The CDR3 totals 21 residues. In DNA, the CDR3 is TGTGCCAGCAGCCAACTAAGAACGGGGAGGGGCCCCCTTGCAACTAATGAAAAACTGTTTTTT. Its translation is CASSQLRTGRGPLATNEKLFF.